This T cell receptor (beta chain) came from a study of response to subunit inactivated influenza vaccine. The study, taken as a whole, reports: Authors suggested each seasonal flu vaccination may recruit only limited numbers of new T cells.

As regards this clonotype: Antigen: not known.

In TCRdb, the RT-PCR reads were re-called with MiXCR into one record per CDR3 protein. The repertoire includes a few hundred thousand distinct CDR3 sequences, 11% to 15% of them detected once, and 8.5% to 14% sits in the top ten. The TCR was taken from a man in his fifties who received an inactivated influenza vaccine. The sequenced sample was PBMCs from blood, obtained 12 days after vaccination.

The CDR3 loop reads CASSYSKGRGTGELFF. DNA of the CDR3: TGTGCCAGCAGTTACTCGAAGGGAAGGGGTACCGGGGAGCTGTTTTTT. The J gene is TRBJ2-2, the V gene TRBV6-5; possibly TRBD1 for D (5 bases). Deletions cut 0 bases from V and 5 bases from J, with 13 bases between. Per the germline V gene, CDR1 is MNHEY and CDR2 is SVGAGI. The CDR3 is 16 residues long.